The 3 T cell receptor beta chains listed next were all sequenced from one sample in a study of Ad26.COV2.S vaccination and SARS-CoV-2 variants. TCRdb keeps only in-frame clones here, not all; method: immunoSEQ multiplex PCR. Of about 380,000 clones listed, about 83% are singletons. Specified treatment: some 20 received Ad26.COV2.S at low or high dose, single or two shots; several received placebo; per-sample allocation not given. Following the first vaccine or placebo injection, samples were taken on day 63. The starting material was peripheral blood, obtained in a trial of Ad26.COV2.S vaccine versus placebo. The receptors were sampled from a person aged 18-65 years who received the Ad26.COV2.S COVID-19 vaccine or a placebo.

The V call is TRBV19, the J call TRBJ2-1, with TRBD2 matching 8 bases. Germline-derived CDR1 and CDR2 are LNHDA and SQIVND (reference sequence). The ends lost 1 base at V and 2 bases at J; junction bases unmatched: 4. The CDR3 is made up of 16 amino acids. As DNA, the CDR3 is TGTGCCAGTAGTATAGGGAGCGGGGGCGCCTACAATGAGCAGTTCTTC. It yields the protein CASSIGSGGAYNEQFF. Together with reference TRBV19 and TRBJ2-1, the CDR3 gives the full variable domain: DGGITQSPKYLFRKEGQNVTLSCEQNLNHDAMYWYRQDPGQGLRLIYYSQIVNDFQKGDIAEGYSVSREKKESFPLTVTSAQKNPTAFYLCASSIGSGGAYNEQFFGPGTRLTVL.

The chain has TRBV5-1 and TRBJ2-5; D tentatively reads TRBD1 or TRBD2 (8 bases each). V lost 4 bases to trimming and J lost 1 base, with 14 bases between them. The CDR3 length is 15 residues. Per germline, CDR1 SGHRS and CDR2 YFSETQ. The chain's CDR3 is CASSPGGTGQETQYF. CDR3 DNA sequence: TGCGCCAGCAGCCCGGGGGGGACAGGCCAAGAGACCCAGTACTTC.

The genes are TRBV6-6 and TRBJ2-2; no clear D gene. V gave up 5 bases and J gave up 5 bases, with 9 bases separating them. Germline V gene lookup returns CDR1 MNHNY and CDR2 SVGAGI (reference sequence). This CDR3 contains 13 residues. The DNA for the CDR3 is TGTGCCAGCAGTCCCGTGGGGACCGGGGAGCTGTTTTTT. Translated, it gives CASSPVGTGELFF.